This TCR beta chain was identified in a study of blood T cell repertoires in COVID-19 (dated by TCRdb to 2018 to 2020). The study in broad terms: Collaborator samples came from the United States, Italy and Spain and covered acute and convalescent phases of COVID-19. The prospective study material was composed of cDNA or gDNA derived from T cells, B-cell-depleted T cells, or PBMCs. Deeply sampled blood TCRbeta repertoires from subjects exposed to, actively infected with, or recovered from COVID-19 were included in the dataset. A freely available public database, intended as a resource for researchers studying the immune response to SARS-CoV-2, is where the repertoires were released. Samples were obtained from the ongoing ImmuneRACE study (first 160 participants) and from about 1,300 subjects provided by 6 global collaborators. A de-identified subject ID, COVID-19 status, age in years and sex were almost always included in the sample metadata. HLA class I and class II types, where available, came from metadata supplied by the sample provider rather than from assay-based typing. The study at large found these results: How much clinical and demographic metadata was included differed by source and by participant, and the metadata was provided uncurated.

Between the V and J ends, shortened by 7 bases and 2 bases respectively, the junction contains 6 bases. CDR1 MNHEY and CDR2 SMNVEV were looked up in the germline V gene (reference sequence). The CDR3 runs 12 amino acids, cysteine and phenylalanine included. Kept here is only the CDR3 DNA, which spans 36 bases and is read in frame from base 1. TCRbeta CDR3 regions were amplified from genomic DNA by means of the immunoSEQ Assay, a bias-controlled multiplex PCR. In the paper's pipeline: The number of nucleated cells in each sample was estimated from the amplification of reference gene primers within the assay. Sequence reads were collapsed and filtered to measure the absolute abundance of every unique TCRbeta CDR3 rearrangement. For each sample, productive Simpson clonality was calculated as the square root of Simpson's diversity index across productive rearrangements. TCRdb obtained this table from immuneACCESS and retained in-frame rearrangements with V and J assigned. These tables miss some clones; where compared with another copy, unresolved V genes account for less than half of the shortfall, and the remainder is unexplained. V and J calls plus clone size are reproduced from that table; the DNA served to infer D and trimming. In all, the sample holds some 270,000 clones, and about 89% of those were seen once. Roughly 0.8% of the sample comes from the top ten.

Whole blood was collected in K2EDTA tubes by collaborating institutions according to the institutions' own protocols. For TCRbeta analysis, collaborators shipped samples in one of three forms: frozen whole blood, isolated PBMCs, or DNA extracted from either of those sample types. Concerning this clone itself: Its antigen specificity is not known. Within one base of it there is no much larger clone, and no base qualities were kept.

Recombination linked TRBV27 to TRBJ1-5, with the D segment identity uncertain. What was sequenced was peripheral blood. The origin of this receptor is a young man with acute or convalescent COVID-19. The CDR3 protein sequence reads: CASKRGNQPQHF. The DNA sequence follows: TGTGCCAGCAAGAGGGGCAATCAGCCCCAGCATTTT.